This TCR beta chain comes out of a study of cytomegalovirus exposure and HLA in healthy donors. PCR amplification relied on 60 Vbeta primers (plus 13 Jbeta primers). Profiling relied on immunoSEQ multiplex PCR, and the TCRdb table lists in-frame clones only, not all of them. The repertoire holds tens of thousands of clones, with roughly 77% as singletons. This CDR3 is 17 amino acids long. Germline V lookup: CDR1 KGHSH, CDR2 LQKENI. J lost 3 bases, V lost 4 bases, and 10 bases had no gene match. Study-wide points: There were 150 to 200 TCR beta chains listed as cytomegalovirus-associated. High sensitivity and specificity were reportedly achieved when the classifier diagnosed cytomegalovirus status. Data from an earlier analysis indicated that most TCR beta V segments were productive either about 90% or about 30% of the time. From TCR beta sequences, most subjects' HLA-A and HLA-B alleles were reportedly predicted accurately.

On this clone itself: Its antigen is as yet unknown.

The sequence was obtained from a human donor in good health. The chain is built from TRBV18 and TRBJ2-4; 9 nucleotides match TRBD1. Sequencing input: PBMCs. The CDR3 nucleotides are TGTGCCAGCTCACGCCTACAGGGGGCGGTTATCAAAAACATTCAGTACTTC. Translation: CASSRLQGAVIKNIQYF.